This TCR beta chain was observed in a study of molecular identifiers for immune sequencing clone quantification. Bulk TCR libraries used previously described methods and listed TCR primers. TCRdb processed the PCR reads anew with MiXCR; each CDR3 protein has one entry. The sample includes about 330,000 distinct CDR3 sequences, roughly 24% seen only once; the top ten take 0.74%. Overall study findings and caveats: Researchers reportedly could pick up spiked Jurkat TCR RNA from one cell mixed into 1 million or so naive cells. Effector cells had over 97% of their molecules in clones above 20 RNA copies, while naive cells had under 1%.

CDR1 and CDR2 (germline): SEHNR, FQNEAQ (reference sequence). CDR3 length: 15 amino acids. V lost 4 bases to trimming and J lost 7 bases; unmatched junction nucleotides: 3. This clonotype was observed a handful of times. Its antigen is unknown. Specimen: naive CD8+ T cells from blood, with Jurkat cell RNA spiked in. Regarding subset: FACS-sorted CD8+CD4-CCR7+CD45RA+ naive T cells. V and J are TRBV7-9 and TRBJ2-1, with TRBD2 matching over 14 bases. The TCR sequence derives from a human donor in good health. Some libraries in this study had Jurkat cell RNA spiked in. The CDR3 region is CASSSGTSGRNEQFF. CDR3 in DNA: TGTGCCAGCAGCTCCGGGACTAGCGGGAGAAATGAGCAGTTCTTC.